The present T cell receptor beta chain was sequenced within a study of T cell clones after liver transplantation. Study-level findings and limits: Donor-reactive sequences fell more than third party-reactive ones, suggesting partial deletion.

The germline gives CDR1 SGHNT, CDR2 YYREEE (reference sequence). After removal of 5 bases from V and 2 bases from J, the junction contained 6 bases not matched to a gene. The CDR3 has 16 amino acids. Clones were read by immunoSEQ multiplex PCR, and TCRdb kept only the in-frame ones, dropping some. The table includes about 75,000 clones, 84% detected once. Of note for this clone: The antigen is not known.

The TCR originated in a human patient who received a liver transplant. Some T cells may be supplied by the graft donor. Material: CD4+ T cells from blood, obtained less than 50 months after liver transplant. V and J are TRBV5-4 and TRBJ2-3; 12 positions match TRBD2. The CDR3: CASRSGLAGTTDTQYF. DNA for the CDR3: TGTGCCAGCAGGTCAGGACTAGCGGGAACCACAGATACGCAGTATTTT.